The next 22 T cell receptor beta chains were all read from a single sample in a study of blood T cell repertoires in COVID-19. Produced via immunoSEQ multiplex PCR; TCRdb's table is partial and in-frame only. Of 280,000 or so clones listed, approximately 90% are singletons. The sample was peripheral blood. The receptor source for this set is a woman aged 25-40 years who had recovered from COVID-19.

This clone has only a few counts. V and J are TRBV9 and TRBJ2-2; 7 nucleotides line up with TRBD2. Germline trimming cut 1 base from V and 4 bases from J; bases unmatched to any gene: 10. The CDR3 length is 17 residues. Germline lookup yields CDR1 SGDLS and CDR2 YYNGEE. Here the CDR3 reads CASSVSPLGGSTGELFF. The CDR3, as DNA: TGTGCCAGCAGCGTAAGCCCCCTGGGGGGGAGCACCGGGGAGCTGTTTTTT.

The rearrangement uses TRBV3-1 (or the pseudogene TRBV3-2) and TRBJ2-2, with D possibly TRBD2 on 5 matching bases. Trimming removed 4 bases at V and 2 bases at J, with 17 bases between. The germline CDR1 and CDR2 sequences are LGHDT and YNNKEL (reference sequence). The CDR3 has 17 residues. This CDR3 is CASSPEAVEVNTGELFF. CDR3 nucleotide sequence: TGTGCCAGCAGCCCGGAGGCGGTAGAGGTAAACACCGGGGAGCTGTTTTTT.

The chain recombines TRBV5-1 with TRBJ2-7; 8 nucleotides agree with TRBD1. The trim removed 0 bases at V and 5 bases at J, leaving 19 bases unmatched. The CDR3 runs 19 residues. From germline, CDR1 is SGHRS and CDR2 YFSETQ. The CDR3 sequence: CASSLGDRSRKDRGHEQYF. For the CDR3, the DNA is TGCGCCAGCAGCTTGGGGGACAGGTCGCGCAAAGACCGCGGGCACGAGCAGTACTTC. Full variable domain (rest looked up from reference TRBV5-1 and TRBJ2-7): KAGVTQTPRYLIKTRGQQVTLSCSPISGHRSVSWYQQTPGQGLQFLFEYFSETQRNKGNFPGRFSGRQFSNSRSEMNVSTLELGDSALYLCASSLGDRSRKDRGHEQYFGPGTRLTVT.

V usage is TRBV15 and J usage is TRBJ2-4; 7 bases align to TRBD1. Germline V gene data show CDR1 as LNHNV and CDR2 as YYDKDF (reference sequence). V gave up 1 base and J gave up 4 bases; unmatched junction bases: 4. This CDR3 has 15 amino acids. The CDR3 protein is CATSRAGTEKNIQYF. The CDR3 DNA follows: TGTGCCACCAGCAGAGCTGGGACAGAAAAAAACATTCAGTACTTC.

This clone was detected once. This sequence joins TRBV24-1 and TRBJ1-2; D not resolved. The CDR3 covers 15 residues. The V gene lost 1 base and the J gene lost 4 bases, with 12 bases spanning the gap. CDR1 and CDR2 from the germline V gene are KGHDR and SFDVKD. The CDR3 region is CATSDFLQPGYGYTF. CDR3 coding DNA: TGTGCCACCAGTGATTTTTTGCAGCCAGGCTATGGCTACACCTTC.

The chain couples TRBV28 to TRBJ1-5; D is unresolved. The V gene's germline CDR1 is MDHEN and CDR2 SYDVKM. The CDR3 spans 16 residues. The V end lost 1 base, the J end lost 2 bases, and 12 bases lay between the germline ends. DNA of the CDR3: TGTGCCAGCAGTTTATTGACCCTCCGGGGCAATCAGCCCCAGCATTTT. This gives the protein CASSLLTLRGNQPQHF.

The chain combines TRBV27 with TRBJ1-1, with D possibly being TRBD1 (5 bases). V dropped 8 bases and J dropped 4 bases, with 17 bases sitting between them. This CDR3 is built from 14 residues. Germline V gene sequence: CDR1 MNHEY, CDR2 SMNVEV (reference sequence). The CDR3 sequence: CASRQGASGTEAFF. Written as DNA, the CDR3 is TGTGCCAGCCGCCAAGGGGCTTCGGGCACTGAAGCTTTCTTT.

CDR3 DNA sequence: TGTGCCAGCAGCCCCAGTCGATCGGATACGCAGTATTTT. Its translation: CASSPSRSDTQYF. The chain carries TRBV7-3 and TRBJ2-3; D not resolved. The CDR3 runs 13 residues. Germline CDR1 SGHTA, CDR2 FQGTGA. V lost 5 bases and J lost 6, with 12 bases in between.

This clone was observed once. This chain connects TRBV5-4 to TRBJ1-1, with 9 nucleotides matching TRBD1. V trimming: 4 bases; J trimming: 6 bases; junction bases outside the gene matches: 16. This CDR3 contains 17 residues. The germline V gene encodes CDR1 SGHNT and CDR2 YYREEE (reference sequence). CDR3 DNA sequence: TGTGCCAGCAGCCTTACAGGGGGCGCGTCCGGGAGCTCTGAAGCTTTCTTT. Amino acids: CASSLTGGASGSSEAFF.

As for this clone: Relative to the germline gene, one junction end is altered; a read error may explain this. The CDR3 DNA follows: TGTGCCTGTAGTGTAGCGGGGGGGCCTTGGGATACGCAGTATTTT. Its protein is CACSVAGGPWDTQYF. The chain links TRBV30 to TRBJ2-3; 11 nucleotides match TRBD2. CDR1 GTSNPN and CDR2 SVGIG come from the germline V gene (reference sequence). This CDR3 is 15 amino acids long.

The chain employs TRBV10-3 and TRBJ2-1, with 7 bases that match TRBD1. Germline V gives CDR1 ENHRY, CDR2 SYGVKD. J was trimmed by 5 bases and V by 6 bases; bases with no gene match: 10. This CDR3 comprises 15 residues. DNA for the CDR3: TGTGCCATCAGGACAGGGAGTGGGCCTAACAATGAGCAGTTCTTC. This gives the protein CAIRTGSGPNNEQFF.

The chain links TRBV2 to TRBJ1-5; D is undetermined. The CDR3 loop spans 11 amino acids. V shed 6 bases and J shed 11 bases, with 11 bases lying between them. Germline CDR1 SNHLY, CDR2 FYNNEI. The CDR3 loop is CASSLDWTQHF. CDR3 DNA: TGTGCCAGCAGCCTGGACTGGACCCAGCATTTT.

V is TRBV4-1 and J is TRBJ2-2; D ambiguous. The germline V gene has CDR1 MGHRA and CDR2 YSYEKL. This CDR3 has 14 amino acids. The germline V and J ends were trimmed by 5 bases and 5 bases, with 12 bases remaining between them. The CDR3: CASSTHVETGELFF. CDR3 sequence (DNA): TGCGCCAGCAGCACCCATGTTGAGACCGGGGAGCTGTTTTTT.

This clone has only a few counts. CDR3 DNA: TGTGCCAGTAGTATAGCAACAGCCGCTAACACTGAAGCTTTCTTT. It is translated as CASSIATAANTEAFF. This chain links TRBV19 with TRBJ1-1, with D unclear. Germline V CDR1 and CDR2: LNHDA, SQIVND (reference sequence). The CDR3 has 15 amino acids. The V end was cut by 1 base, the J end by 2 bases, with 11 bases between. The full variable domain, with the rest looked up from reference TRBV19 and TRBJ1-1, is DGGITQSPKYLFRKEGQNVTLSCEQNLNHDAMYWYRQDPGQGLRLIYYSQIVNDFQKGDIAEGYSVSREKKESFPLTVTSAQKNPTAFYLCASSIATAANTEAFFGQGTRLTVV.

V gene TRBV12-3 or TRBV12-4 combines with J gene TRBJ1-5; TRBD1 is a possible D gene (5 bases). The CDR3 contains 13 residues. Trimming cost V 7 bases and J 7 bases, with 14 bases left between them. CDR3 nucleotide sequence: TGTGCCAGCAATATGGGGCCAGAACAGCCCCAGCATTTT. Amino acids: CASNMGPEQPQHF.

This chain links TRBV6-7 with TRBJ2-7; TRBD1 matches 9 bases. TRBV6-7 is an ORF, and what it does is uncertain. The CDR3 consists of 16 residues. V shed 2 bases and J 5 bases; nucleotides not matched to a gene: 10. This CDR3 is CASSYPTGGNRDEQYF. CDR3 sequence (DNA): TGTGCCAGCAGTTACCCGACAGGGGGAAACAGAGACGAGCAGTACTTC.

The rearrangement joins TRBV5-5 to TRBJ2-2; 11 bases are shared with TRBD2. This CDR3 contains 17 residues. CDR1 is SGHKS and CDR2 is YYEKEE in the germline V gene (reference sequence). With 3 bases clipped from V and 2 bases from J, the junction kept 6 bases outside the gene matches. The CDR3 sequence is CASSSHTSGGNTGELFF. The CDR3 coding sequence is TGTGCCAGCAGCTCGCATACTAGCGGGGGAAACACCGGGGAGCTGTTTTTT. Using reference TRBV5-5 and TRBJ2-2 for the parts outside the CDR3, the full variable domain is DAGVTQSPTHLIKTRGQQVTLRCSPISGHKSVSWYQQVLGQGPQFIFQYYEKEERGRGNFPDRFSARQFPNYSSELNVNALLLGDSALYLCASSSHTSGGNTGELFFGEGSRLTVL.

This clone was observed a handful of times. The J gene is TRBJ1-2, the V gene TRBV6-2 or TRBV6-3; TRBD1 matches at 9 bases. In germline, CDR1 is MNHEY, CDR2 SVGEGT. V was pared by 1 base and J by 3 bases, with 6 bases of the junction left unmatched. The CDR3 is 16 residues long. The CDR3 protein is CASSYFTGTGYYGYTF. The CDR3 nucleotides are TGTGCCAGCAGTTACTTTACCGGGACAGGGTACTATGGCTACACCTTC.

The table lists this clone with a count of one. V and J are TRBV7-2 and TRBJ2-2; D gene unclear. Germline V lookup: CDR1 SGHTA, CDR2 FQGNSA. The CDR3 runs to 15 residues. Trimming cost V 2 bases and J 3 bases, with 10 bases left between them. CDR3 sequence reads: CASSLYGRDTGELFF. CDR3 nucleotides: TGTGCCAGCAGCTTATACGGCCGGGACACCGGGGAGCTGTTTTTT.

This chain joins TRBV7-9 and TRBJ2-1; 8 positions match TRBD1. The J segment lost 4 bases and the V segment lost 4 bases, leaving 9 bases of the junction unmatched. Per the germline V gene, CDR1 is SEHNR and CDR2 is FQNEAQ (reference sequence). The CDR3 extends over 16 amino acids. CDR3 region: CASSSPDRDLYNEQFF. The DNA of the CDR3 is TGTGCCAGCAGCTCACCGGACAGGGACCTATACAATGAGCAGTTCTTC.

The chain is built from TRBV6-1 and TRBJ2-1; D not resolved. V was pared by 3 bases and J by 3 bases, with 3 bases between. The germline V gene encodes CDR1 MNHNS and CDR2 SASEGT. CDR3 length: 12 residues. The CDR3 loop reads CASSDLYNEQFF. The CDR3 DNA follows: TGTGCCAGCAGTGACCTCTACAATGAGCAGTTCTTC.

The rearrangement joins TRBV6-5 to TRBJ2-7; TRBD1 is a possible D gene (5 bases). The CDR3 runs to 15 residues. Germline CDR1 and CDR2: MNHEY and SVGAGI. The V gene lost 6 bases and the J gene lost 0 bases, with 15 bases spanning the gap. The CDR3 DNA reads as TGTGCCAGCAGGCTCGTCTCCAGGGACTCCTACGAGCAGTACTTC. Translation gives CASRLVSRDSYEQYF.